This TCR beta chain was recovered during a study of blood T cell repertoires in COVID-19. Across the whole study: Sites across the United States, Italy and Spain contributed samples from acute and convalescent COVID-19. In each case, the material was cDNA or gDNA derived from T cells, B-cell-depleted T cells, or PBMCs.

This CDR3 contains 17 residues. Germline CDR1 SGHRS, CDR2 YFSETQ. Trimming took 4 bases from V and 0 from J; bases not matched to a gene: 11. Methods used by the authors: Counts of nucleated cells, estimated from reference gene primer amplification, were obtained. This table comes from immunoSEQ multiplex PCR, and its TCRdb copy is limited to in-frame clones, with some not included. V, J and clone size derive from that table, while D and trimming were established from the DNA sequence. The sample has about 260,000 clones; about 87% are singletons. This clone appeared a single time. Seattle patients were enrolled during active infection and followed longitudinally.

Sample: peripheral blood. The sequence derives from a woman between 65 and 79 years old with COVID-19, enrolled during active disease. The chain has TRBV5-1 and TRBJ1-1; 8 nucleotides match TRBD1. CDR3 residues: CASSADSGTGMNTEAFF. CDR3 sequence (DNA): TGCGCCAGCAGCGCCGACTCCGGGACAGGCATGAACACTGAAGCTTTCTTT.